What follows describes a single T cell receptor (beta chain). The data are from a study of control samples from healthy donors and cancer patients. Germline trimming cut 0 bases from V and 7 bases from J; bases unmatched to any gene: 20. Germline lookup yields CDR1 GTSNPN and CDR2 SVGIG (reference sequence). The CDR3 loop spans 18 amino acids. Sequencing was performed with immunoSEQ multiplex PCR; in TCRdb, only in-frame clones are kept and a portion is missing. The sample shows around 51,000 clones, about nine tenths of them seen only once. The sequence derives from a man aged 45 to 65 with head and neck cancer. The specimen sequenced was PBMCs. This chain links TRBV30 with TRBJ2-5; the match to TRBD2 covers 7 bases. The CDR3 bases are TGTGCCTGGAGTGTAAAGGCTAGCGGCCTAACCTCGTTTGGGACCCAGTACTTC. It yields the protein CAWSVKASGLTSFGTQYF.